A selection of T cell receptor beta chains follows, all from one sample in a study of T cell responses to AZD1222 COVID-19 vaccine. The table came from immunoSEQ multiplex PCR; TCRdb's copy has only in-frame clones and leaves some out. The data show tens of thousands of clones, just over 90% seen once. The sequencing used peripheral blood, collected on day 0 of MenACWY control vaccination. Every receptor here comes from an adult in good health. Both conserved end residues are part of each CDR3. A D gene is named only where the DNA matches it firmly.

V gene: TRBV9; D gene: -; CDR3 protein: CASSVRVPEAFF
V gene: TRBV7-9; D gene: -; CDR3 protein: CASSILRTDSSDEQYF
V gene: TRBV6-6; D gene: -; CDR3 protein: CATMPHYNEQFF
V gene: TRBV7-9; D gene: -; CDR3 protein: CASSSSRGNNEQFF
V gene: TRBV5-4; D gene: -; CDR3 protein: CASSLAGINNSPLHF
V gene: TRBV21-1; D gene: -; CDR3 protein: CASSPVGGASGNTIYF
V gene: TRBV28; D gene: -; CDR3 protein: CASRPKGANVLTF
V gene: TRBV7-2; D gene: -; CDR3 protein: CASSLALARDEQFF
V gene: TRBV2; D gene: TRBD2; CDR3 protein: CASRRDYSYEQYF
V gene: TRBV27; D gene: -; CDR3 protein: CASSRQDDYGYTF
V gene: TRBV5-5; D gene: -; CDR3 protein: CASSPTGHGYTF
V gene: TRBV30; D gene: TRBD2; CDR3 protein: CAWTGLAGVSETQYF
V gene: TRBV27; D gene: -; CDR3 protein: CASSSHQGLDTQYF
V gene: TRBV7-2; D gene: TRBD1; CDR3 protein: CASRRDRGVNTEAFF
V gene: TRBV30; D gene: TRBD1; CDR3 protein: CAWSVSGTVNYGYTF
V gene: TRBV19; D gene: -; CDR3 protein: CASSGTRGGGEAFF
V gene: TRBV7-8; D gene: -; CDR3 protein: CASSPHRAYQETQYF
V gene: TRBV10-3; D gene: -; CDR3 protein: CAISRESTDTQYF
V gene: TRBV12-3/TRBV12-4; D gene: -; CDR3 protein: CASSFTNTEAFF
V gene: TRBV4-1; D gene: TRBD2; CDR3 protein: CASSQFGTSGSNPFNEQFF
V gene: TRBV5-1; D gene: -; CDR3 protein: CASSLDRGGETQYF
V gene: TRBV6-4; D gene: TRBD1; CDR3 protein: CASITGVPGPQHF
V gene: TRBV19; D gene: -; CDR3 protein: CASSHRSGENTIYF
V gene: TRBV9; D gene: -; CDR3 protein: CASSVGRPGFGNTIYF
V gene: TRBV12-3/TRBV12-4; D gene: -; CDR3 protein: CASSLWGQPQHF
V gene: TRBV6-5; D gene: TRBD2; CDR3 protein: CASTKGLAGAGEQYF
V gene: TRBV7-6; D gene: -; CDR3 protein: CASSPSQGATQYF
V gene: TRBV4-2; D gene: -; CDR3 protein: CASSPDRTGGGSPLHF
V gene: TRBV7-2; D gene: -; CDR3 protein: CASSLQGEETQYF
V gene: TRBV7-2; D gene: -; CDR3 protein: CASSLIQGSGYEQYF
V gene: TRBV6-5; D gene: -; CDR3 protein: CASRTQESQPQHF
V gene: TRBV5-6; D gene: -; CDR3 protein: CASSLRGFDYGYTF
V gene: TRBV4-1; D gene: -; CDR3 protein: CASSQVVVGFDGYTF
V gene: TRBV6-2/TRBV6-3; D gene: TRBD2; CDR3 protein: CASSYGGGLGPGDTQYF
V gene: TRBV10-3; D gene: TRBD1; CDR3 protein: CAIGTDSYEQYF
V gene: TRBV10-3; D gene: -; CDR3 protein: CATHREEAYGYTF
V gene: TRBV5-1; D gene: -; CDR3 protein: CASLLGEAGYNEQFF
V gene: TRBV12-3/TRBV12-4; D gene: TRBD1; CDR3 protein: CASSLLQGHEQFF
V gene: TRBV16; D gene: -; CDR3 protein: CASSPNPPENTGELFF
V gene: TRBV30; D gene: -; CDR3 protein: CAWSAGFRGTEAFF
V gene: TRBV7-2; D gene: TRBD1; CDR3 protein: CASSLGGGGQGAAGYTF
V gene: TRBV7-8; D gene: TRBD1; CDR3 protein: CASSVKRTGIYEQYF
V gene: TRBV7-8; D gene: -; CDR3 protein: CASSHAPGLSDVLTF
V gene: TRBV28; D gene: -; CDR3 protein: CASSPSGVAAFF
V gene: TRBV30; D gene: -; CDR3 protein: CAWGQSNTEAFF
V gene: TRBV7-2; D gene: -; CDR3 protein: CASSPGWTEAFF
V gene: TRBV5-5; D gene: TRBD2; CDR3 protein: CASSFGLAATRTDTQYF
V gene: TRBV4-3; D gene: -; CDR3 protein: CASSQDRGDVYEQYF
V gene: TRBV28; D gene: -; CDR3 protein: CASRQDKILNTEAFF
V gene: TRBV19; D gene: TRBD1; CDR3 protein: CASSILDRRETQYF
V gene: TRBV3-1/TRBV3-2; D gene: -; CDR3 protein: CASSRRTANNEQFF
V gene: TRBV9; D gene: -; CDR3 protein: CASSDTKNTSPGGTEAFF
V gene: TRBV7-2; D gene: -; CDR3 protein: CASSLVAPSYEQYF
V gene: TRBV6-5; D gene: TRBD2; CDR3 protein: CASRQGTTQETQYF